This T cell receptor beta chain was recovered during a study of monozygotic twins with cystic fibrosis. Per germline, CDR1 MNHEY and CDR2 SMNVEV (reference sequence). The CDR3 is made up of 19 amino acids. Germline trimming cut 6 bases from V and 4 bases from J; bases unmatched to any gene: 17. TCRdb keeps only in-frame clones here, not all; method: immunoSEQ multiplex PCR. The table includes about 10,000 clones, just over 99% detected once. This sequence originates from a man aged 18 to 35 with cystic fibrosis. The V and J genes are TRBV27 and TRBJ2-2, with TRBD2 matching 10 bases. Sequenced: blood. DNA of the CDR3: TGTGCCAGCAGCCCACCCCCTAGCGGGGGTTACCTGTTCACCGGGGAGCTGTTTTTT. Translated: CASSPPPSGGYLFTGELFF.